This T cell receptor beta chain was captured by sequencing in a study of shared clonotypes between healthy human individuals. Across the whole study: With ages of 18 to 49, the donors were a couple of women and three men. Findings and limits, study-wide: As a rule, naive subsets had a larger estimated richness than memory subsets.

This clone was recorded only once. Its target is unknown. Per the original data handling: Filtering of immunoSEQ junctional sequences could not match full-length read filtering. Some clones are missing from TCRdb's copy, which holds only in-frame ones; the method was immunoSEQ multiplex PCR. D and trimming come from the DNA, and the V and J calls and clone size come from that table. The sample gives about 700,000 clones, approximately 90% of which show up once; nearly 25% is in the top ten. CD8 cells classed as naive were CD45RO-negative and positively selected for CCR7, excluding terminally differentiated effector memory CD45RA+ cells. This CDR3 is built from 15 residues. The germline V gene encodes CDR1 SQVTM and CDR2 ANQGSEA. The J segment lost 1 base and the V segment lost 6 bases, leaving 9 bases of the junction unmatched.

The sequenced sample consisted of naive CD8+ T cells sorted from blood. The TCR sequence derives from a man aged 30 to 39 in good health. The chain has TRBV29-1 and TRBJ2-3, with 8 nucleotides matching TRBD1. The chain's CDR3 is CSVARDRMGTDTQYF. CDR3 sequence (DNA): TGCAGCGTAGCCAGGGACAGGATGGGCACAGATACGCAGTATTTT.